Listed below are T cell receptor beta chains from one sample, sequenced in a study of radiotherapy plus CTLA-4 blockade in lung cancer. TCRdb's table, derived via immunoSEQ multiplex PCR, lists solely in-frame clones and lacks some. The sample includes some 110,000 clones, over 80% of them seen just once. The input for sequencing was peripheral blood, taken from a patient treated with radiotherapy plus ipilimumab. The source is a human donor with non-small cell lung cancer that progressed on radiotherapy plus ipilimumab. The CDR3 runs from the conserved cysteine through the conserved F or W. Each record gives: CDR3 protein, CDR3 DNA, clone size, J gene, D gene, V gene. D genes are given only for firm matches. Clone size is not always given. Where it is, it says once, few, many or a class for expanded clones.

cdr3_aa: CASSPSVVGQPQHF
cdr3_nt: TGTGCCAGCAGTCCCTCAGTAGTGGGACAGCCCCAGCATTTT
clone_size: -
j_call: TRBJ1-5
d_call: -
v_call: TRBV27

cdr3_aa: CAWSGVDYNEQFF
cdr3_nt: TGTGCCTGGAGTGGGGTGGACTACAATGAGCAGTTCTTC
clone_size: -
j_call: TRBJ2-1
d_call: -
v_call: TRBV30

cdr3_aa: CASSEARDRLTNYGYTF
cdr3_nt: TGTGCCAGCAGTGAAGCCCGGGACAGACTTACTAACTATGGCTACACCTTC
clone_size: once
j_call: TRBJ1-2
d_call: TRBD1
v_call: TRBV6-1

cdr3_aa: CASRRGWGYTF
cdr3_nt: TGTGCCAGCAGACGGGGCTGGGGCTACACCTTC
clone_size: -
j_call: TRBJ1-2
d_call: -
v_call: TRBV6-1

cdr3_aa: CASRSEDKQYF
cdr3_nt: TGTGCCAGTAGATCTGAGGACAAGCAGTACTTC
clone_size: -
j_call: TRBJ2-7
d_call: -
v_call: TRBV19

cdr3_aa: CASSPLRGAQDGYTF
cdr3_nt: TGTGCCAGCTCACCACTTAGGGGGGCGCAGGACGGCTACACCTTC
clone_size: -
j_call: TRBJ1-2
d_call: -
v_call: TRBV18

cdr3_aa: CASSNRDWIDYEQYF
cdr3_nt: TGTGCCAGCAGCAACCGGGACTGGATAGACTACGAGCAGTACTTC
clone_size: few
j_call: TRBJ2-7
d_call: -
v_call: TRBV6-6

cdr3_aa: CASSAGLPGGNEQFF
cdr3_nt: TGTGCCAGCTCAGCGGGACTTCCCGGAGGGAATGAGCAGTTCTTC
clone_size: -
j_call: TRBJ2-1
d_call: -
v_call: TRBV18

cdr3_aa: CASSPLSNTEAFF
cdr3_nt: TGTGCCAGCTCACCACTTTCTAACACTGAAGCTTTCTTT
clone_size: -
j_call: TRBJ1-1
d_call: -
v_call: TRBV18

cdr3_aa: CSVGLLVGDEQFF
cdr3_nt: TGCAGCGTCGGACTATTAGTCGGTGATGAGCAGTTCTTC
clone_size: -
j_call: TRBJ2-1
d_call: -
v_call: TRBV29-1

cdr3_aa: CSVDTGVGQPQHF
cdr3_nt: TGCAGCGTTGACACAGGGGTTGGTCAGCCCCAGCATTTT
clone_size: -
j_call: TRBJ1-5
d_call: TRBD1
v_call: TRBV29-1

cdr3_aa: CASSPRQGNTEAFF
cdr3_nt: TGTGCCAGCAGCCCCCGACAGGGGAACACTGAAGCTTTCTTT
clone_size: -
j_call: TRBJ1-1
d_call: TRBD1
v_call: TRBV6-5

cdr3_aa: CASSQRDRGNTEAFF
cdr3_nt: TGTGCCAGCAGCCAGCGGGACAGGGGGAACACTGAAGCTTTCTTT
clone_size: -
j_call: TRBJ1-1
d_call: TRBD1
v_call: TRBV4-2

cdr3_aa: CASSLGAGGANEQFF
cdr3_nt: TGTGCCAGCAGCTTAGGTGCGGGAGGAGCCAATGAGCAGTTCTTC
clone_size: -
j_call: TRBJ2-1
d_call: TRBD2
v_call: TRBV7-6

cdr3_aa: CASSIGQGGAYEQYF
cdr3_nt: TGTGCCAGTAGTATAGGCCAGGGGGGTGCCTACGAGCAGTACTTC
clone_size: -
j_call: TRBJ2-7
d_call: -
v_call: TRBV19

cdr3_aa: CASSIPGGGYGYTF
cdr3_nt: TGTGCCAGTAGTATACCTGGGGGAGGCTATGGCTACACCTTC
clone_size: -
j_call: TRBJ1-2
d_call: -
v_call: TRBV19

cdr3_aa: CASSLGSRAYEQYF
cdr3_nt: TGTGCCAGCAGCTTAGGGTCCAGGGCCTACGAGCAGTACTTC
clone_size: -
j_call: TRBJ2-7
d_call: -
v_call: TRBV11-2